This TCR beta chain was observed in a study of blood T cell repertoires in COVID-19. Study-wide context: T cells, B-cell-depleted T cells, or PBMCs provided the cDNA or gDNA that served as material.

TCRdb's table, derived via immunoSEQ multiplex PCR, lists solely in-frame clones and lacks some. The sample carries roughly 280,000 clones, roughly 89% recorded once. Germline loops: CDR1 SGHDT, CDR2 YYEEEE. This CDR3 comprises 14 residues. Trimming took off 4 bases at V and 3 bases at J, with 13 bases between the two ends. The sequenced material came from peripheral blood. The TCR sequence derives from a man aged 45 to 65 with acute or convalescent COVID-19. The chain joins TRBV5-6 to TRBJ1-2; D unclear. CDR3 bases: TGTGCCAGCAGCGAGGATAGATTGGACTATGGCTACACCTTC. Encoded protein: CASSEDRLDYGYTF.